This TCR beta chain was sequenced for a study of blood T cell repertoires in COVID-19. Methods used by the authors: Counts of nucleated cells, estimated from reference gene primer amplification, were obtained. The data were produced by immunoSEQ multiplex PCR, yet TCRdb's version contains in-frame clones alone and is incomplete. The V and J calls and clone size come from that table; D and trimming were worked out from the DNA. The sample gives about 20,000 clones, roughly nine tenths of which show up once; more than 3.5% is in the top ten. The junction had 12 bases not matched to a gene; V was cut back by 5 bases and J by 8 bases. The germline V gene has CDR1 SGHNT and CDR2 YENEEA. The CDR3 spans 15 residues.

V usage is TRBV11-3 and J usage is TRBJ2-3, with 8 bases identical to TRBD1. The clonotype was recovered from a human donor in a cohort sampled during active COVID-19. Sequencing was carried out using peripheral blood. CDR3 nucleotides: TGTGCCAGCAGCCCCACCGGACAGGGTGTCGGTACGCAGTATTTT. It yields the protein CASSPTGQGVGTQYF.